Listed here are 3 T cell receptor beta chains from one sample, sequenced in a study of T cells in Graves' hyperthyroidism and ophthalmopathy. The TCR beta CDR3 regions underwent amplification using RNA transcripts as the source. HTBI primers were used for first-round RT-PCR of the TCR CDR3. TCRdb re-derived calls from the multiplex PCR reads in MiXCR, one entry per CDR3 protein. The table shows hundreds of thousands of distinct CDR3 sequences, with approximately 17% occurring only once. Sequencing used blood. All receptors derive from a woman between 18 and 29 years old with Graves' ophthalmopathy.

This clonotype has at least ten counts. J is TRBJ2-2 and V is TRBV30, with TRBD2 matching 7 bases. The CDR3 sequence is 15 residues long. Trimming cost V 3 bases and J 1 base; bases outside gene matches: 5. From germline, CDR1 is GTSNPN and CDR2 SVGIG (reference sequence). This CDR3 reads CAWRGGRKNTGELFF. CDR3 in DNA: TGTGCCTGGAGGGGCGGGAGAAAGAACACCGGGGAGCTGTTTTTT.

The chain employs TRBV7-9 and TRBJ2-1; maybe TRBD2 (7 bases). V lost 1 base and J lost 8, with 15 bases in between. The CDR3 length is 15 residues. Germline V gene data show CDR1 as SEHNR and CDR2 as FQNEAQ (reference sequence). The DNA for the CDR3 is TGTGCCAGCAGCTTAGGGGGGGGGGCAACACATGAGCAGTTCTTC. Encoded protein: CASSLGGGATHEQFF.

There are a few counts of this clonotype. CDR3 residues: CASSPPGQGTNPLHF. In nucleotides, the CDR3 is TGTGCCAGCAGCCCGCCGGGACAGGGGACTAATCCCCTCCACTTT. This rearrangement joins TRBV7-2 to TRBJ1-6; TRBD1 aligns across 10 bases. CDR3 length equals 15 residues. The germline V gene has CDR1 SGHTA and CDR2 FQGNSA. V lost 5 bases to trimming and J lost 13 bases; unmatched junction nucleotides: 11.